The T cell receptor (beta chain) described here comes from a study of beta chain features in type 1 diabetes. Findings of the study overall: Although PCR might favor shorter templates, it would do so equally in patients and controls. VDJ junctions in type 1 diabetes patients carried more deletions and fewer insertions.

Expressed TCRB transcripts got sequenced, as all isolated RNA was reverse transcribed. TCRdb's copy holds only in-frame clones and misses some; the assay was immunoSEQ multiplex PCR. The table shows 150,000 to 160,000 clones, with around 10% occurring only once. One heparinised blood draw averaging about 116 mL was given by each donor. This CDR3 is built from 15 residues. Germline CDR1 is SGHDT and CDR2 is YYEEEE. Trimming took off 4 bases at V and 6 bases at J, with 17 bases between the two ends. A word on this clone: No antigen is known for it.

This TCR derives from a man in his late teens or twenties in good health. The V call is TRBV5-6, the J call TRBJ2-1; no definite D call. What was sequenced was central memory CD4+ T cells from blood. CDR3 sequence reads: CASSPWHSSRNEQFF. The CDR3, as DNA: TGTGCCAGCAGCCCCTGGCACAGTAGTCGCAATGAGCAGTTCTTC. The full variable domain, completed using reference TRBV5-6 and TRBJ2-1, is DAGVTQSPTHLIKTRGQQVTLRCSPKSGHDTVSWYQQALGQGPQFIFQYYEEEERQRGNFPDRFSGHQFPNYSSELNVNALLLGDSALYLCASSPWHSSRNEQFFGPGTRLTVL.